A single sample is the source of the 10 T cell receptor beta chains below, sequenced in a study of cytomegalovirus exposure and HLA in healthy donors. Clones were read by immunoSEQ multiplex PCR, and TCRdb kept only the in-frame ones, dropping some. The data contain a few hundred thousand clones, approximately 91% of them singletons. The sample taken for sequencing was PBMCs. All receptors come from a man aged 25 to 40 in good health and CMV-seronegative.

In DNA, the CDR3 is TGCGCCAGCAGAGAAGGAAAGGGGGCCACAGATACGCAGTATTTT. Residues: CASREGKGATDTQYF. The gene calls are TRBV5-1 and TRBJ2-3; 7 bases agree with TRBD1. Germline V gene sequence: CDR1 SGHRS, CDR2 YFSETQ. CDR3 size: 15 residues. The V gene end was trimmed by 5 bases and the J gene end by 2 bases; junction bases not matched to a gene: 8.

This clone was detected once. V and J are TRBV28 and TRBJ2-5; maybe TRBD2 (5 bases). This CDR3 has 15 residues. Per germline, CDR1 MDHEN and CDR2 SYDVKM. With 2 bases removed from V and 2 bases from J, the gap between germline ends came to 12 bases. CDR3 DNA sequence: TGTGCCAGCAGTTTACGCGGCAGGACTCAAGAGACCCAGTACTTC. Translation gives CASSLRGRTQETQYF.

This clone came up a few times. This chain connects TRBV7-2 to TRBJ2-7; TRBD2 matches 12 bases. The V and J ends lost 5 bases and 6 bases, in that order; junction bases with no gene match: 8. The V gene's germline CDR1 is SGHTA and CDR2 FQGNSA. This CDR3 is 15 amino acids long. The CDR3 region is CASSGTSGGLVEQYF. In DNA form, the CDR3 reads TGTGCCAGCAGCGGAACTAGCGGGGGGCTAGTCGAGCAGTACTTC.

The chain carries TRBV14 and TRBJ1-6; no clear D gene. Deletions cut 5 bases from V and 0 bases from J, with 5 bases between. The CDR3 has 14 amino acids. Germline CDR1 and CDR2: SGHDN and FVKESK. CDR3 DNA sequence: TGTGCCAGCAGCGAGAGCTCCTATAATTCACCCCTCCACTTT. Amino acid sequence: CASSESSYNSPLHF. The whole variable domain, remainder taken from reference TRBV14 and TRBJ1-6, is EAGVTQFPSHSVIEKGQTVTLRCDPISGHDNLYWYRRVMGKEIKFLLHFVKESKQDESGMPNNRFLAERTGGTYSTLKVQPAELEDSGVYFCASSESSYNSPLHFGNGTRLTVT.

The chain uses TRBV15 and TRBJ2-2; no definite D call. From germline, CDR1 is LNHNV and CDR2 YYDKDF (reference sequence). CDR3 length equals 13 residues. V was clipped by 1 base and J by 6 bases, with 6 bases between them. The DNA for the CDR3 is TGTGCCACCAGCAGAGTCCCCTCCGGGGAGCTGTTTTTT. The encoded protein is CATSRVPSGELFF.

The chain links TRBV23-1 to TRBJ1-4, with D possibly matching TRBD1 (5 bases). TRBV23-1 is an open reading frame whose function is uncertain. The V end was cut by 0 bases, the J end by 4 bases, with 9 bases between. The CDR3 runs 15 residues. This CDR3 reads CASSQSLGGNEKLFF. The CDR3 DNA is TGCGCCAGCAGTCAATCGCTGGGGGGTAATGAAAAACTGTTTTTT.

This chain joins TRBV5-1 and TRBJ2-7, with 7 positions matching TRBD1. The length of the CDR3 is 15 residues. The germline gives CDR1 SGHRS, CDR2 YFSETQ. J was trimmed by 2 bases and V by 0 bases; bases with no gene match: 5. The CDR3 nucleotides are TGCGCCAGCAGCTTGGTTGGGACAGCCGCCTACGAGCAGTACTTC. Its translation: CASSLVGTAAYEQYF. Based on the CDR3 plus reference TRBV5-1 and TRBJ2-7, the full variable domain is KAGVTQTPRYLIKTRGQQVTLSCSPISGHRSVSWYQQTPGQGLQFLFEYFSETQRNKGNFPGRFSGRQFSNSRSEMNVSTLELGDSALYLCASSLVGTAAYEQYFGPGTRLTVT.

This clone was counted once. The V and J genes are TRBV14 and TRBJ2-5; a possible D gene is TRBD1 (6 bases). CDR3 length: 11 residues. Germline loops: CDR1 SGHDN, CDR2 FVKESK. Trimming left V 11 bases short and J 7 bases short, with 14 bases between. The CDR3 coding sequence is TGTGCCCCCCCAGGGGTCGCGACCCAGTACTTC. It specifies CAPPGVATQYF.

This clone occurred a few times. V and J are TRBV6-1 and TRBJ1-6; D unclear. V lost 1 base and J 8 bases, leaving 9 bases between the germline ends. The CDR3 runs to 14 residues. The germline gives CDR1 MNHNS, CDR2 SASEGT. CDR3 sequence: CASSEDGNDSPLHF. DNA for the CDR3: TGTGCCAGCAGTGAAGACGGGAACGATTCACCCCTCCACTTT.

The rearrangement links TRBV5-6 to TRBJ1-4, with TRBD1 as a possible D gene (6 bases). Per the germline V gene, CDR1 is SGHDT and CDR2 is YYEEEE. This CDR3 spans 17 amino acids. The V gene lost 3 bases and the J gene lost 0 bases, with 15 bases spanning the gap. Here the CDR3 DNA reads TGTGCCAGCAGCTCGGGACACCAGAAGCCAACTAATGAAAAACTGTTTTTT. Translation gives CASSSGHQKPTNEKLFF.